The T cell receptor (beta chain) under discussion was sequenced for a study of shared clonotypes between healthy human individuals. Study outcomes and limitations: Naive subsets, compared against memory subsets, generally had larger estimated richness values. In contrast to clonotypes shared by all four donors, non-shared clonotypes had lower generation probabilities. Across four donors, naive CD4 shared around 5%, naive CD8 more than 3%, memory CD4 about 2.4%, memory CD8 0.4% to 0.5%.

Naive CD8 cells lacked CD45RO, underwent positive selection for CCR7 and left out terminally differentiated effector memory CD45RA+ cells. J was trimmed by 4 bases and V by 4 bases; bases with no gene match: 9. Germline CDR1 is SGDLS and CDR2 is YYNGEE. This CDR3 comprises 16 residues. As for this clone: What it recognizes is unknown.

Using immunoSEQ multiplex PCR, the repertoire was profiled, and TCRdb retains in-frame clones only, with some absent. Found here are about 1.9 million clones, 85% to 95% of them singletons; the top ten hold 1.5% to 2%. The sequenced sample was naive CD8+ T cells from PBMCs. This chain uses TRBV9 with TRBJ2-1, with 9 bases identical to TRBD2. The receptor was isolated from a man aged 18 to 29 in good health. Some clones in this sample may be carry-over from other donors' samples. The CDR3 spells CASSKELAGIYNEQFF. The CDR3 DNA is TGTGCCAGCAGCAAAGAACTAGCGGGCATTTACAATGAGCAGTTCTTC.